This passage covers 29 T cell receptor beta chains from one sample sequenced in a study of identical twins. TCRdb processed the 5' RACE reads anew with MiXCR; each CDR3 protein has one entry. Counted here are some 500,000 distinct CDR3 sequences, 13% to 15% occurring once; the ten biggest clones make up 0.5% to 0.65%. In addition, the sample was reused for a study of yellow fever vaccine responses in identical twins.

Sequences were obtained from CD4+ T cells sorted from blood. The receptors stem from a young woman in good health.

The V gene is TRBV20-1, the J gene TRBJ2-3; D might be TRBD2 (6 bases). In germline, CDR1 is DFQATT, CDR2 SNEGSKA (reference sequence). V was shortened by 5 bases and J by 3 bases, with 15 bases between the two germline ends. The CDR3 contains 14 residues. The CDR3 sequence is CSARLVLRTDTQYF. The CDR3 nucleotides read TGCAGTGCTCGACTAGTGTTGAGGACAGATACGCAGTATTTT.

J is TRBJ1-1 and V is TRBV5-1; D remains unclear. V was trimmed by 4 bases and J by 1 base, leaving 14 bases between them. This CDR3 has 15 amino acids. Germline V gene data show CDR1 as SGHRS and CDR2 as YFSETQ. CDR3 residues: CASSRAPGQNTEAFF. The CDR3 region has the DNA TGCGCCAGCAGCCGCGCCCCCGGGCAGAACACTGAAGCTTTCTTT.

The DNA of the CDR3 is TGCGCCAGCAGCCTGTCACCCCAGCGCACAGATACGCAGTATTTT. Its translation: CASSLSPQRTDTQYF. The J gene is TRBJ2-3, the V gene TRBV4-1; D gene uncertain. V lost 4 bases, J lost 1 base, and 12 bases lay in between. This CDR3 spans 15 amino acids. The germline V gene encodes CDR1 MGHRA and CDR2 YSYEKL.

This clonotype was detected a few times. The chain links TRBV20-1 to TRBJ2-3; possibly TRBD2 for D (6 bases). V gave up 3 bases and J gave up 1 base, with 11 bases separating them. Germline CDR1 is DFQATT and CDR2 is SNEGSKA (reference sequence). CDR3 length equals 14 residues. The CDR3 here is CSARGTPRTDTQYF. For the CDR3, the DNA is TGCAGTGCTAGGGGGACTCCTCGCACAGATACGCAGTATTTT.

This clonotype was counted between two and nine times. The J gene is TRBJ2-7, the V gene TRBV5-5; TRBD2 is a possible D gene (5 bases). Germline CDR1 and CDR2: SGHKS and YYEKEE (reference sequence). Trimming cost V 1 base and J 5 bases, with 16 bases left between them. This CDR3 spans 15 amino acids. The CDR3 protein is CASSLYSGSSNEQYF. In DNA form, the CDR3 reads TGTGCCAGCAGCTTGTATTCTGGGAGCTCGAACGAGCAGTACTTC.

This clonotype was observed a few times. The DNA for the CDR3 is TGCAGTGCTTTAAGAGGCGGGAGCACAGATACGCAGTATTTT. Translated: CSALRGGSTDTQYF. The rearrangement links TRBV20-1 to TRBJ2-3; the D gene is possibly TRBD2 (5 bases). Germline values: CDR1 DFQATT, CDR2 SNEGSKA (reference sequence). CDR3 length equals 14 residues. Trimming left V 5 bases short and J 0 bases short, with 12 bases between.

The chain joins TRBV7-8 to TRBJ2-7, with TRBD2 identical over 7 bases. The trim removed 0 bases at V and 1 base at J, leaving 6 bases unmatched. The V gene's germline CDR1 is SGHVS and CDR2 FQNEAQ. The CDR3 sequence is 16 residues long. CDR3 sequence reads: CASSLARLGGSYEQYF. In DNA form, the CDR3 reads TGTGCCAGCAGCTTAGCGCGACTGGGGGGGTCCTACGAGCAGTACTTC.

This clonotype was counted only a few times. The V call is TRBV3-1, the J call TRBJ2-5; no reliable D call. This CDR3 contains 13 residues. Trimming left V 6 bases short and J 6 bases short, with 14 bases between. Germline lookup yields CDR1 LGHDT and CDR2 YNNKEL (reference sequence). This chain's CDR3 is CASRYVQAQTQYF. CDR3 coding DNA: TGTGCCAGCAGATACGTCCAGGCACAGACCCAGTACTTC.

This clonotype was counted many times. The J gene is TRBJ2-2, the V gene TRBV24-1, with 11 positions matching TRBD2. From germline, CDR1 is KGHDR and CDR2 SFDVKD. This CDR3 spans 16 amino acids. V gave up 4 bases and J gave up 6 bases; unmatched junction bases: 6. The CDR3 here is CATSDLLAGDAGELFF. CDR3 sequence (DNA): TGTGCCACCAGTGACTTACTAGCGGGAGACGCCGGGGAGCTGTTTTTT.

This clonotype was counted at least ten times. The V gene is TRBV12-3 or TRBV12-4, the J gene TRBJ2-7; TRBD2 aligns across 8 bases. The CDR3 totals 15 residues. The J segment lost 4 bases and the V segment lost 6 bases, leaving 11 bases of the junction unmatched. The CDR3 sequence: CASRRQTSGPYEQYF. DNA of the CDR3: TGTGCCAGCAGACGACAAACTAGCGGCCCGTACGAGCAGTACTTC.

This clonotype was detected only a few times. The rearrangement links TRBV7-2 to TRBJ2-7, with a possible D match to TRBD2 (5 bases). V dropped 5 bases and J dropped 1 base, with 18 bases sitting between them. From germline, CDR1 is SGHTA and CDR2 FQGNSA. The CDR3 contains 16 residues. The CDR3 is CASSDWLGRTSYEQYF. For the CDR3, the DNA is TGTGCCAGCAGCGACTGGCTTGGGCGGACTTCCTACGAGCAGTACTTC.

This clonotype has more than one count but fewer than ten. The chain carries TRBV4-3 and TRBJ1-1; TRBD1 might be the D (5 bases). V shed 2 bases and J shed 0 bases, with 7 bases lying between them. Germline loops: CDR1 LGHNA, CDR2 YSLEER. The CDR3 loop spans 14 amino acids. The CDR3 protein is CASSQRQMNTEAFF. CDR3 coding DNA: TGCGCCAGCAGCCAACGACAGATGAACACTGAAGCTTTCTTT.

CDR3 sequence: CATNPGGPVDTQYF. CDR3 in DNA: TGTGCCACCAATCCGGGGGGGCCGGTAGATACGCAGTATTTT. The rearrangement links TRBV7-2 to TRBJ2-3, with TRBD2 matching 8 bases. The CDR3 spans 14 residues. V lost 10 bases to trimming and J lost 5 bases; unmatched junction nucleotides: 11. CDR1 is SGHTA and CDR2 is FQGNSA in the germline V gene.

This clonotype occurred a few times. This chain connects TRBV5-1 to TRBJ1-3, with D maybe TRBD1 (6 bases). The germline gives CDR1 SGHRS, CDR2 YFSETQ. The CDR3 has 15 amino acids. The V end was cut by 4 bases, the J end by 0 bases, with 11 bases between. CDR3 in amino acids: CASSPGTTSGNTIYF. In DNA, the CDR3 is TGCGCCAGCAGCCCGGGGACAACCTCTGGAAACACCATATATTTT.

In this sample, this clonotype turned up many times. J is TRBJ2-7 and V is TRBV20-1; the D gene could be TRBD1 or TRBD2 (5 bases each). Looked up from germline, CDR1 is DFQATT and CDR2 is SNEGSKA (reference sequence). V shed 2 bases and J shed 2 bases, with 16 bases lying between them. This CDR3 contains 15 residues. For the CDR3, the DNA is TGCAGTGCTAGACCTTTCTCGGGGACGGCCTACGAGCAGTACTTC. Residues: CSARPFSGTAYEQYF.

To note about this clonotype: Sequence at one end of the junction differs from germline and may be a read error. The chain has TRBV20-1 and TRBJ2-3, with 10 bases lining up with TRBD2. Germline CDR1 is DFQATT and CDR2 is SNEGSKA (reference sequence). The CDR3 is 15 amino acids. The CDR3 bases are TGCAGTGCCTCGAGGGCTAGCGGGAGCATAGATACGCAGTATTTT. Encoded protein: CSASRASGSIDTQYF.

The table lists this clonotype with many counts. The rearrangement links TRBV29-1 to TRBJ2-4; 7 bases match TRBD1. J gave up 8 bases and V 7 bases, and 11 bases lay outside the gene matches. Germline V gene lookup returns CDR1 SQVTM and CDR2 ANQGSEA. The CDR3 has 13 amino acids. The CDR3 protein is CSAAPTGQDIQYF. In DNA, the CDR3 is TGCAGCGCTGCCCCGACAGGGCAGGACATTCAGTACTTC.

The chain has TRBV5-1 and TRBJ2-1; 9 bases fit TRBD2. With 4 bases clipped from V and 6 bases from J, the junction kept 5 bases outside the gene matches. This CDR3 spans 14 amino acids. Germline loops: CDR1 SGHRS, CDR2 YFSETQ. DNA for the CDR3: TGCGCCAGCAGCGGAATTAGCGGGGGCAATGAGCAGTTCTTC. Translated, it gives CASSGISGGNEQFF.

V gene TRBV5-1 combines with J gene TRBJ1-1, with TRBD1 identical over 8 bases. The V and J ends lost 7 bases and 4 bases, in that order; junction bases with no gene match: 6. There are 13 residues in the CDR3. CDR1 is SGHRS, CDR2 YFSETQ, per germline. The CDR3 here is CASGHGQGTEAFF. The CDR3 DNA sequence: TGCGCCAGCGGCCATGGACAGGGCACTGAAGCTTTCTTT.

This clonotype has just a few counts. The chain couples TRBV20-1 to TRBJ2-5, with 8 bases that match TRBD1. Trimming cost V 5 bases and J 5 bases; bases outside gene matches: 10. This CDR3 region has 14 residues. The germline V gene has CDR1 DFQATT and CDR2 SNEGSKA (reference sequence). This CDR3 reads CSAPQRTGSETQYF. The CDR3 DNA follows: TGCAGTGCTCCCCAGCGGACAGGGAGCGAGACCCAGTACTTC.

The rearrangement uses TRBV20-1 and TRBJ2-7; 11 nucleotides line up with TRBD2. The CDR3 has 14 residues. The germline gives CDR1 DFQATT, CDR2 SNEGSKA (reference sequence). J gave up 6 bases and V 3 bases, and 7 bases lay outside the gene matches. The CDR3 DNA sequence: TGCAGTGCTAGCAGACTAGCGGGATTAAGCGAGCAGTACTTC. Translated, it gives CSASRLAGLSEQYF.

The chain carries TRBV5-5 and TRBJ2-2, with TRBD1 matching over 10 bases. The V gene's germline CDR1 is SGHKS and CDR2 YYEKEE (reference sequence). Trimming took 3 bases from V and 0 from J; bases not matched to a gene: 2. The CDR3 is made up of 16 amino acids. The CDR3 loop is CASSSGTGANTGELFF. In nucleotides, the CDR3 is TGTGCCAGCAGCTCTGGGACAGGGGCGAACACCGGGGAGCTGTTTTTT.

This rearrangement joins TRBV30 to TRBJ2-1, with D tentatively TRBD2 (5 bases). The germline gives CDR1 GTSNPN, CDR2 SVGIG (reference sequence). The CDR3 extends over 12 amino acids. Trimming removed 3 bases from V and 3 bases from J, with 6 bases in between. CDR3 in amino acids: CAWRGSYNEQFF. CDR3 DNA sequence: TGTGCCTGGAGGGGGAGCTACAATGAGCAGTTCTTC.

Only a few counts were recorded for this clonotype. The chain combines TRBV5-1 with TRBJ2-7; 9 nucleotides agree with TRBD1. CDR1 and CDR2 from the germline V gene are SGHRS and YFSETQ. Trimming at V came to 1 base and at J to 3 bases, leaving 5 bases not matched to a gene. The CDR3 loop spans 15 amino acids. CDR3 in amino acids: CASSLTSGQGYEQYF. The CDR3 DNA is TGCGCCAGCAGCTTGACATCGGGACAGGGCTACGAGCAGTACTTC.

In its sample, this clonotype was seen a few times. The genes are TRBV10-3 and TRBJ1-2; TRBD1 agrees at 8 bases. The CDR3 loop spans 11 amino acids. V lost 10 bases and J lost 5; bases outside the gene matches: 3. CDR1 ENHRY and CDR2 SYGVKD come from the germline V gene. In nucleotides, the CDR3 is TGTGCCACGACAGGGGTTTATGGCTACACCTTC. Its translation: CATTGVYGYTF.

Only a few counts were recorded for this clonotype. The chain combines TRBV20-1 with TRBJ2-1; 15 nucleotides agree with TRBD2. Germline lookup yields CDR1 DFQATT and CDR2 SNEGSKA (reference sequence). J was trimmed by 12 bases and V by 6 bases; bases with no gene match: 6. This CDR3 is built from 13 residues. The CDR3 is CSAKGLAGGGQFF. CDR3 nucleotide sequence: TGCAGTGCGAAGGGACTAGCGGGAGGTGGGCAGTTCTTC.

This clonotype was picked up a small number of times. The J gene is TRBJ2-7, the V gene TRBV5-1; D is perhaps TRBD1 (5 bases). The CDR3 extends over 14 amino acids. Germline CDR1 is SGHRS and CDR2 is YFSETQ. Deletions cut 1 base from V and 5 bases from J, with 13 bases between. CDR3 coding DNA: TGCGCCAGCAGCTTGAGGGGCGCGGTAGACGAGCAGTACTTC. This sequence encodes CASSLRGAVDEQYF.

V usage is TRBV20-1 and J usage is TRBJ2-5; D might be TRBD2 (6 bases). V was clipped by 1 base and J by 5 bases, with 8 bases between them. Germline CDR1 reads DFQATT; CDR2 reads SNEGSKA (reference sequence). The CDR3 runs to 12 residues. This CDR3 reads CSARVAGETQYF. Here the CDR3 DNA reads TGCAGTGCTAGAGTTGCGGGGGAGACCCAGTACTTC.

This clonotype was counted between two and nine times. CDR3 amino acids: CASSFWRENTGELFF. The CDR3 nucleotides are TGTGCCAGCAGTTTTTGGCGGGAGAACACCGGGGAGCTGTTTTTT. The chain uses TRBV12-3 or TRBV12-4 and TRBJ2-2; the D gene is possibly TRBD2 (6 bases). V was shortened by 3 bases and J by 1 base, with 9 bases between the two germline ends. CDR3 length: 15 residues.